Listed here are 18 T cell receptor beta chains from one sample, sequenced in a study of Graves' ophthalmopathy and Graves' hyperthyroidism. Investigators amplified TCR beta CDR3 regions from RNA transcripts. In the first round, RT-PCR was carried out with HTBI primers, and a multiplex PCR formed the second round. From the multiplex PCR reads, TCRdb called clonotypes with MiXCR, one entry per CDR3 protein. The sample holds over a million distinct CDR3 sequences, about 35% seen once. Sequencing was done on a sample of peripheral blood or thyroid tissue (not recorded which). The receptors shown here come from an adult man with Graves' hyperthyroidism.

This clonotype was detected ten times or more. The CDR3 coding sequence is TGTGCCAGCAGCTTAGCGTTGACAGGGCTCGGCACTGAAGCTTTCTTT. This sequence encodes CASSLALTGLGTEAFF. This chain connects TRBV7-8 to TRBJ1-1; 7 nucleotides agree with TRBD1. The J segment lost 4 bases and the V segment lost 0 bases, leaving 8 bases of the junction unmatched. Per germline, CDR1 SGHVS and CDR2 FQNEAQ. This CDR3 spans 16 amino acids.

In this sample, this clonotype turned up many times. The CDR3 here is CSLATENEKLFF. Written as DNA, the CDR3 is TGCAGCCTGGCGACAGAGAATGAAAAACTGTTTTTT. The chain combines TRBV20-1 with TRBJ1-4; maybe TRBD1 (5 bases). Per the germline V gene, CDR1 is DFQATT and CDR2 is SNEGSKA (reference sequence). CDR3 length equals 12 residues.

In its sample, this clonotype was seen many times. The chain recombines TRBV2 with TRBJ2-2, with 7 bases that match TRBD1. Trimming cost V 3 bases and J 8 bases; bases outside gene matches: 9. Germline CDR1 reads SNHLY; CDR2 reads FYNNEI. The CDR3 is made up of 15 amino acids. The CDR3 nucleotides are TGTGCCAGCAGTGACTCCGGGACAGCGGAAGGGGAGCTGTTTTTT. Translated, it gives CASSDSGTAEGELFF.

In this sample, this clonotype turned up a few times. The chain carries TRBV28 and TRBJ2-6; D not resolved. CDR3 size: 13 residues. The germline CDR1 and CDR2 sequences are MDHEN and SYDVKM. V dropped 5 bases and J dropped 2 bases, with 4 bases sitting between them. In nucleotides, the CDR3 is TGTGCCAGCAGTAACGCTGGGGCCAACGTCCTGACTTTC. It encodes CASSNAGANVLTF.

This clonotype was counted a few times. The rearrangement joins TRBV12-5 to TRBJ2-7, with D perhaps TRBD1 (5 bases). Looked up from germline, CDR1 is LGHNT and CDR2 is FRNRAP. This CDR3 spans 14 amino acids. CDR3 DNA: TGTGCGACTCCTAGGGGCCTCGCTCCCCACGAGCAGTACTTC. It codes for CATPRGLAPHEQYF.

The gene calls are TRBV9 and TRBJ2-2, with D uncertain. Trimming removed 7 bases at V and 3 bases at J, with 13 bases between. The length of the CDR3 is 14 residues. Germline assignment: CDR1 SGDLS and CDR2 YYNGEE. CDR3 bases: TGTGCCAGCGCACCCCGGTTAGACACCGGGGAGCTGTTTTTT. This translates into CASAPRLDTGELFF.

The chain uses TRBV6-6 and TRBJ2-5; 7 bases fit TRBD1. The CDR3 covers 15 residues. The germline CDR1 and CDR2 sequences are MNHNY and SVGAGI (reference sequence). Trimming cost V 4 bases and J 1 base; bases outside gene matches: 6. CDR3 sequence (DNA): TGTGCCAGCAGTTTAGGGGACAGTGTCCAAGAGACCCAGTACTTC. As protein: CASSLGDSVQETQYF.

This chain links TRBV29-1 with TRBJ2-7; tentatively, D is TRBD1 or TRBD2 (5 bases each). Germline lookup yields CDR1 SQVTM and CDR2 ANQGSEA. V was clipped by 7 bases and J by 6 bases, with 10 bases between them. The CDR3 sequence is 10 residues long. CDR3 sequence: CSAVGVEQYF. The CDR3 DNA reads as TGCAGCGCAGTGGGGGTCGAGCAGTACTTC.

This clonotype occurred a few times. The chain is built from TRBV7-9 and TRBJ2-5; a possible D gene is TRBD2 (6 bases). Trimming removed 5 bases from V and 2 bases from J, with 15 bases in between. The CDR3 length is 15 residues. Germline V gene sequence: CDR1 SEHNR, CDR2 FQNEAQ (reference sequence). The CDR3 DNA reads TGTGCCAGCAGCGCCGACGAAGGGACTCAAGAGACCCAGTACTTC. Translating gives CASSADEGTQETQYF.

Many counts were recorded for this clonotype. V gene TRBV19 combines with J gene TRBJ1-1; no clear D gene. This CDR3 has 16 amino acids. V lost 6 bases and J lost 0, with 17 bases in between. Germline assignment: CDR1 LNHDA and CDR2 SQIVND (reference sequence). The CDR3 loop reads CASRPTAGTMNTEAFF. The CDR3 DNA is TGTGCCAGTAGGCCTACCGCAGGCACTATGAACACTGAAGCTTTCTTT.

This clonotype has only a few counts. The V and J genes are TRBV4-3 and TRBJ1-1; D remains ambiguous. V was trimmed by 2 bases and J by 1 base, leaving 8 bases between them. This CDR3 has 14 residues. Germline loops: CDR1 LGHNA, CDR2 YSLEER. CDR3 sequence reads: CASSQSGRNTEAFF. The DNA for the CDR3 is TGCGCCAGCAGCCAAAGCGGTAGGAACACTGAAGCTTTCTTT.

DNA of the CDR3: TGTGCCAGCAGTGAGGGGACAGGGGGCAGGACAGATACGCAGTATTTT. It translates to CASSEGTGGRTDTQYF. This chain links TRBV2 with TRBJ2-3, with 12 positions matching TRBD1. Germline V gene lookup returns CDR1 SNHLY and CDR2 FYNNEI. The CDR3 consists of 16 residues. The junction had 4 bases not matched to a gene; V was cut back by 3 bases and J by 3 bases.

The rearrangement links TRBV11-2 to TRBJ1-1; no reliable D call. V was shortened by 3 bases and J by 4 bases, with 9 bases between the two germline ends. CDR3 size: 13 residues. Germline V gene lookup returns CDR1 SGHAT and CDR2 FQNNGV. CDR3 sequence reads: CASSLDPRTEAFF. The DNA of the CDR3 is TGTGCCAGCAGCTTGGACCCGCGCACTGAAGCTTTCTTT.

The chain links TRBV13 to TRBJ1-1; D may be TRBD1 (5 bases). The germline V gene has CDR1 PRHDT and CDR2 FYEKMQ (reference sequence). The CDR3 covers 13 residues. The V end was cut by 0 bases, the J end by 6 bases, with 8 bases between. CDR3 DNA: TGTGCCAGCAGCTTAGGGGGACTGGCTGAAGCTTTCTTT. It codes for CASSLGGLAEAFF.

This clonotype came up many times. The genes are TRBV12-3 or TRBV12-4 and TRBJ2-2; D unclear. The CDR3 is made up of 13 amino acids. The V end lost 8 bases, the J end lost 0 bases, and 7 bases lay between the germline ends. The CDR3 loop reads CASWTTNTGELFF. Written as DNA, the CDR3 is TGTGCCAGCTGGACCACGAACACCGGGGAGCTGTTTTTT.

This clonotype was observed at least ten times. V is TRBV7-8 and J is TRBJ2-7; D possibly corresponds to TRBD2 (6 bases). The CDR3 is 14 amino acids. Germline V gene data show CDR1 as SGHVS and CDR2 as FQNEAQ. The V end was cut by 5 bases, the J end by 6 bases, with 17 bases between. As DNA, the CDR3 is TGTGCCAGCAGCCCACGACTAGGTGGGATCGAGCAGTACTTC. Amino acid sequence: CASSPRLGGIEQYF.

The CDR3 DNA reads as TGCAGCAGAACCAGTCAGGGTGGCTACACCTTC. This translates into CSRTSQGGYTF. This chain links TRBV29-1 with TRBJ1-2; TRBD1 might be the D (5 bases). V was shortened by 8 bases and J by 7 bases, with 14 bases between the two germline ends. Germline CDR1 is SQVTM and CDR2 is ANQGSEA. The CDR3 has 11 amino acids.

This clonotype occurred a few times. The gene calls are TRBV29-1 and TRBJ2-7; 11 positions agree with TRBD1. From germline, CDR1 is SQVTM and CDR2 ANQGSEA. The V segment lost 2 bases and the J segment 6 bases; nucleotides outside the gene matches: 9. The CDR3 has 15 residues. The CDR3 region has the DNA TGCAGCGTTGAAATTGGACAGGGGGCAGTGTCCGAGCAGTACTTC. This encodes CSVEIGQGAVSEQYF.